This entry is about one T cell receptor (beta chain). This receptor's antigen is unknown. Per-base qualities were not stored, and no clone one base away is much larger. The cohort consisted of some 730 healthy bone marrow donors. At the time of sampling, all cohort members were nominally healthy, though unrecorded immune exposures were likely present. The donor was CMV seropositive and was included in the group of approximately 300 seropositive cohort members. Each donor provided a peripheral blood sample, and peripheral blood mononuclear cells were used for TCR beta sequencing. The Qiagen DNeasy Blood Extraction Kit was used to extract genomic DNA from the blood cell samples. The library was built by means of the immunoSEQ multiplex PCR assay. The multiplex PCR relied on a mix of 60 forward primers for TCR Vbeta segments and 13 reverse primers for TCR Jbeta segments. A multiplex PCR assay on genomic DNA amplified the CDR3 region of rearranged TCR beta genes. The amplified TCR beta libraries were sequenced on the Illumina HiSeq System as 87-base-pair reads. Concerning the study's data processing: Across the 666 repertoires, a later analysis counted approximately 83 million unique TCR beta chains, around 11 million of which were shared by at least two donors. A nearest-neighbor algorithm error-corrected the raw reads and collapsed the reads into unique sequences, merging closely related sequences to remove PCR and sequencing errors. V, D and J gene segments were assigned by aligning CDR3 sequences to IMGT reference sequences. Each retained sequence needed at least a six-nucleotide match to both a V gene segment and a J gene segment. Rearrangements were called productive when the CDR3 lacked stop codons and stayed in frame with V and J; all others were non-productive. CDR3 was defined by IMGT convention, running from the second conserved V-encoded cysteine to the conserved J-encoded phenylalanine. The earlier analysis of fewer than 700 of the donors excluded sequences that lacked an unambiguous match to a single V gene segment. An earlier analysis of a few hundred of the donors classified V segments as functional when productive rearrangements were above 56.7% and as segregating when the standard deviation between donors was above 5%. A statistical classification framework was built for diagnosing cytomegalovirus status from the catalog of TCR beta chain sequences. A later analysis assigned V and J genes by comparing TCR nucleotide sequences with IMGT/GENE-DB human TR gene sequences. In a later analysis, CDR3 sequences and most-parsimonious VDJ recombination scenarios were assigned using the TCRdist pipeline. A later analysis defined each TCR beta chain by its CDR3 amino acid sequence plus V-gene family, and excluded reads lacking a unique V-gene family. To address suspected cross-contamination and a sequencing artifact, a later analysis removed 592 highly shared, low-generation-probability nucleotide sequences. A later analysis calculated a clonal expansion index for each public chain from normalized within-repertoire ranks of inferred template counts. A later analysis computed generation probabilities with a VDJ recombination model fitted to out-of-frame rearrangements, and checked the results against IGoR. In a later analysis, hypergeometric tests were used to score TCR-TCR, TCR-HLA and TCR-CMV co-occurrence, with a repertoire-size bias correction applied to TCR pairs. False discovery rates were estimated in a later analysis by permuting HLA or CMV assignments 20 times. In a later analysis, co-occurring TCRs were grouped with DBSCAN, and TCRdist sequence similarity was added when clustering was performed within HLA-allele-positive subsets. Repertoires with fewer than 30,000 or more than 120,000 public chains, plus five repertoires with anomalous nucleotide sharing, were excluded from co-occurrence clustering. In its TCRdb copy, this immuneACCESS table keeps in-frame sequences only and misses some clones. Where compared with another copy, unresolved V genes explain less than half of these, and the others have no known cause. Clone size and V and J calls were adopted from that table, with D and trimming inferred from the DNA. This sample gives around 92,000 clones in total; roughly 80% of them show up just once. The leading ten clones occupy about 1.2% of the sample.

This record comes from a study of cytomegalovirus exposure and HLA in healthy donors (dated by TCRdb to about 2017). Some background on the complete study: An earlier analysis of more than 550 of the donors reported 250 to 300 Gb of sequence data and 117 million unique TCR beta sequences obtained from around 180 million T cells. An early release that covered fewer than 800 HLA-typed donors contained about 300 gigabases of sequencing data and 85 million to 100 million unique TCR sequences. Of the roughly 390 genotyped donors, approximately 83% fell in the genetic ancestry cluster associated with self-reported Caucasian donors. The study was designed to test whether signatures of past pathogen exposure could be identified by cataloging public T cell receptors. Using immunosequencing, the study profiled T cell repertoires from around 680 subjects and related those repertoires to cytomegalovirus serostatus. In addition to the first cohort of approximately 670 subjects, a separate validation cohort of approximately 110 different subjects was used. High-throughput TCR immunosequencing, statistical association of individual TCRs with disease status, and machine learning were combined to predict cytomegalovirus infection status. A later analysis re-examined previously published TCR beta repertoires from about 670 donors and added high-resolution HLA genotyping to investigate patterns of TCR occurrence. Rather than using new phenotypic data, the later analysis identified candidate immune exposures from TCR beta sequences and from how often those sequences occurred across donors. In an earlier analysis of 550 to 700 of the donors, high-throughput TCR beta sequencing was used to judge whether each TCR beta V gene segment behaved as functional or pseudogenic. Donor age, sex, ethnicity and CMV serostatus were compiled alongside the repertoire data. In a later genetic analysis, genome-wide SNP genotypes for about three fifths of the 666 donors were used, and that subset was treated as a discovery cohort. Every repertoire in the discovery cohort had been generated on one and the same sequencing platform. HLA typing covered class I and class II loci at four-digit resolution. The number of donors typed differed by locus, with about 629-630 for A, B, C, DRB1 and DQB1, more than 500 for DQA1, 600 to 610 for DPA1, and some 440 for DPB1. Roughly five DR-DQ haplotypes were handled as single units for association and clustering, since linkage in the cohort was strong. On average, about 200,000 unique TCR beta nucleotide sequences were sequenced per donor among more than 350 genotyped donors of the cohort, with approximately 18% of those sequences being non-productive.

Here is what the overall study found, with its caveats: According to a later analysis, parvovirus B19, influenza, CMV and Epstein-Barr virus appeared linked to several top co-occurrence clusters. In a later genetic analysis, fewer N-insertions in productive TCRs were reported among donors in an Asian-associated ancestry cluster than the roughly 700-donor mean. The authors suggested that the approach could potentially be extended to other disease states and immunological phenotypes. Three of the identified cytomegalovirus-associated TCR beta chains were confirmed in vitro to be specific for cytomegalovirus antigens. Presence/absence analyses assumed roughly uniform sequencing depth across donors, an assumption that may not hold. Strong co-occurrence of HLA alleles, especially DR and DQ, made assigning TCR associations to individual alleles difficult. CMV serostatus was the only immune exposure information available for the cohort. Cytomegalovirus status was reported to be diagnosed by the classifier with high specificity and sensitivity in both the original and validation cohorts. In a later analysis, the rate of TCR association differed among HLA loci, with DRB1 alleles having the most associated TCRs and HLA-C alleles having the fewest. A later analysis associated roughly 17,000 TCR beta sequences with specific HLA alleles at a false discovery rate of 0.05. Compared with equally common non-associated chains, HLA-associated TCR beta chains in a later analysis were more clonally expanded and had lower generation probabilities. This cohort had only TCR beta chains sequenced, and the lack of alpha or paired-chain data limited which features could be detected. Broadly in line with IMGT annotations, most TCR beta V segments showed up in productive rearrangements about 87% or about 30% of the time in an earlier analysis of approximately 600 of the donors. A group of highly shared sequence variants was considered likely to be a technical artifact of the sequencing pipeline. Most TCR sequences were seen in very few donors, while some public TCRs were found in many individuals. According to a later analysis, most CMV-associated TCR beta chains appeared to be HLA-restricted, and the HLA associations seemed to be driven largely by CMV exposure. Some IMGT-functional V segments, including TRBV6-2 and TRBV6-3, could not be told apart with the 87-base-pair reads, so those segments were excluded. Because counts were too low, seventeen rarely observed V segments, including chromosome 9 orphons, were excluded from the earlier analysis of several hundred of the donors. The study listed over 150 TCR beta chains as associated with cytomegalovirus. A further reported finding was that TCR beta sequences accurately predicted the HLA-A and HLA-B alleles for most subjects in the first cohort. HLA typing was unavailable for some donors at each locus, so association tests used only the typed subset. Linkage disequilibrium might explain the correlated functional status among segregating V segments, but an unknown experimental factor could not be excluded. An association between a missense DCLRE1C variant and V-gene and J-gene trimming of TCR beta chains was found in a later genetic analysis and replicated in an independent cohort.

Relative to germline, V is missing 3 bases and J is missing 0 bases, with 4 bases of the junction outside any gene match. As encoded in the germline V gene, CDR1 is SGHTA while CDR2 is FQGNSA. The CDR3 measures 16 amino acids from cysteine to phenylalanine. CDR3 DNA only is kept here, 48 bases in frame from base 1. The sequenced sample consisted of PBMCs. The sequence is built from TRBV7-2 and TRBJ2-5; 10 bases in the middle match TRBD2. This sequence originates from a girl aged 2 to 9 in good health and CMV-seropositive. CDR3 loop: CASSFSSGSYQETQYF. The sequenced DNA is TGTGCCAGCAGCTTTTCTAGCGGGAGCTACCAAGAGACCCAGTACTTC.